What follows are 22 T cell receptor beta chains derived from one specimen sequenced in a study of beta chain features in type 1 diabetes. cDNA synthesis used the whole RNA isolate, giving expressed TCRB sequences. Assay: immunoSEQ multiplex PCR; the TCRdb copy retains only in-frame clones and omits some. The sample gives hundreds of thousands of clones, roughly 12% of which show up once; 0.015% to 0.02% is in the top ten. The specimen sequenced was naive CD4+ T cells from blood. Source of these receptors: a man aged 18 to 29 in good health.

On this clone itself: An end of the junction differs from the germline gene, which may be a read error. This chain links TRBV7-2 with TRBJ2-1; TRBD2 aligns across 11 bases. The CDR3 has 14 amino acids. Germline V gene sequence: CDR1 SGHTA, CDR2 FQGNSA. The CDR3 DNA is TGTGCCAGCAGCGTAGCGGGGGGGCCGGATGAGCAGTTCTTC. The encoded protein is CASSVAGGPDEQFF.

The chain joins TRBV9 to TRBJ1-2; TRBD1 matches at 8 bases. From germline, CDR1 is SGDLS and CDR2 YYNGEE. The length of the CDR3 is 15 residues. Germline trimming cut 0 bases from V and 5 bases from J; bases unmatched to any gene: 6. Here the CDR3 reads CASSVEAGGSYGYTF. CDR3 nucleotide sequence: TGTGCCAGCAGCGTAGAGGCAGGGGGCTCGTATGGCTACACCTTC.

The chain couples TRBV5-8 to TRBJ2-1; 7 bases map to TRBD2. The CDR3 consists of 14 residues. Unmatched junction bases numbered 14, after V lost 4 bases and J lost 13 bases. Germline CDR1 is SGHTS and CDR2 is YDEGEE. CDR3 nucleotides: TGTGCCAGCAGCACGGGGGGTGGCGGGATGTACCAGTTCTTC. It encodes CASSTGGGGMYQFF.

This sequence joins TRBV7-3 and TRBJ2-1, with 11 bases fitting TRBD2. Germline V lookup: CDR1 SGHTA, CDR2 FQGTGA. After removal of 6 bases from V and 6 bases from J, the junction contained 10 bases not matched to a gene. The CDR3 has 16 amino acids. CDR3: CASSPLAGGPVNEQFF. Written as DNA, the CDR3 is TGTGCCAGCAGTCCCCTAGCGGGAGGTCCGGTCAATGAGCAGTTCTTC.

V gene TRBV9 combines with J gene TRBJ2-5, with 12 positions matching TRBD2. Trimming removed 4 bases from V and 5 bases from J; junction bases left unmatched: 15. Per germline, CDR1 SGDLS and CDR2 YYNGEE. CDR3 size: 18 residues. The CDR3 loop is CASSIGASGRAPGETQYF. The CDR3 DNA is TGTGCCAGCAGCATAGGCGCTAGCGGGAGGGCCCCTGGGGAGACCCAGTACTTC.

This clone has more than one count but fewer than ten. The chain joins TRBV7-9 to TRBJ1-4; unclear D gene. CDR3 length: 15 residues. The V gene's germline CDR1 is SEHNR and CDR2 FQNEAQ (reference sequence). The V and J ends lost 2 bases and 2 bases respectively, with 9 bases between them. CDR3 bases: TGTGCCAGCAGCTTACCCTGGCCCACTAATGAAAAACTGTTTTTT. It encodes CASSLPWPTNEKLFF.

This clone was detected only a few times. The chain uses TRBV7-3 and TRBJ1-5; D not certain. Germline CDR1 is SGHTA and CDR2 is FQGTGA. Between the trimmed V and J ends, which lost 4 bases and 4 bases, there was a span of 8 bases. The length of the CDR3 is 13 residues. The CDR3 sequence is CASSYDGNQPQHF. The CDR3 nucleotides read TGTGCCAGCAGCTACGACGGGAATCAGCCCCAGCATTTT. Looking up the rest from reference TRBV7-3 and TRBJ1-5 gives the full variable domain: GAGVSQTPSNKVTEKGKYVELRCDPISGHTALYWYRQSLGQGPEFLIYFQGTGAADDSGLPNDRFFAVRPEGSVSTLKIQRTERGDSAVYLCASSYDGNQPQHFGDGTRLSIL.

This clone has a handful of counts. The V and J genes are TRBV18 and TRBJ2-5; TRBD2 is a possible D gene (5 bases). CDR3 length: 13 amino acids. Trimming left V 2 bases short and J 3 bases short, with 7 bases between. The germline CDR1 and CDR2 sequences are KGHSH and LQKENI. The CDR3 coding sequence is TGTGCCAGCTCACCAGGGCGGGAAGAGACCCAGTACTTC. Translating gives CASSPGREETQYF. Together with reference TRBV18 and TRBJ2-5, the CDR3 gives the full variable domain: NAGVMQNPRHLVRRRGQEARLRCSPMKGHSHVYWYRQLPEEGLKFMVYLQKENIIDESGMPKERFSAEFPKEGPSILRIQQVVRGDSAAYFCASSPGREETQYFGPGTRLLVL.

The chain joins TRBV15 to TRBJ2-5; D is perhaps TRBD2 (6 bases). Trimming took off 5 bases at V and 5 bases at J, with 18 bases between the two ends. The CDR3 is 15 residues long. Germline V gene lookup returns CDR1 LNHNV and CDR2 YYDKDF (reference sequence). Here the CDR3 DNA reads TGTGCCACCAGCCCCCCGTTCGGCCTAGCGGAGACCCAGTACTTC. This sequence encodes CATSPPFGLAETQYF.

The chain has TRBV6-1 and TRBJ2-5, with 10 nucleotides matching TRBD1. Germline V gene data show CDR1 as MNHNS and CDR2 as SASEGT. The CDR3 extends over 14 amino acids. V gave up 1 base and J gave up 7 bases; unmatched junction bases: 3. The CDR3 spells CASSEEGTGVTQYF. CDR3 nucleotide sequence: TGTGCCAGCAGTGAAGAGGGGACAGGGGTGACCCAGTACTTC.

In its sample, this clone was seen a few times. The V gene is TRBV6-5, the J gene TRBJ2-3; D may be TRBD2 (5 bases). Between the trimmed V and J ends, which lost 0 bases and 6 bases, there was a span of 13 bases. The germline V gene encodes CDR1 MNHEY and CDR2 SVGAGI. The CDR3 has 15 amino acids. As DNA, the CDR3 is TGTGCCAGCAGTTACTCGAGGGCAGTTCGGGATACGCAGTATTTT. Translated: CASSYSRAVRDTQYF.

This clone was counted only a few times. The V and J genes are TRBV7-3 and TRBJ1-1; D remains ambiguous. Per the germline V gene, CDR1 is SGHTA and CDR2 is FQGTGA. V gave up 0 bases and J gave up 7 bases, with 6 bases separating them. This CDR3 region has 12 residues. CDR3 loop: CASSLTSGEAFF. As DNA, the CDR3 is TGTGCCAGCAGCTTAACGTCGGGTGAAGCTTTCTTT.

V and J are TRBV6-5 and TRBJ1-2, with 7 bases aligning to TRBD1. Germline V CDR1 and CDR2: MNHEY, SVGAGI. The CDR3 totals 13 residues. V lost 6 bases and J lost 1; bases outside the gene matches: 2. The CDR3 nucleotides are TGTGCCAGCAGGGCAGGGGGTAACTATGGCTACACCTTC. This codes for CASRAGGNYGYTF.

The CDR3 coding sequence is TGCAGCGTTGGGTGGGCTAGCGGGGCCACCGGGGAGCTGTTTTTT. Its translation is CSVGWASGATGELFF. The chain carries TRBV29-1 and TRBJ2-2; 9 bases are a match to TRBD2. The CDR3 extends over 15 amino acids. Germline V gene sequence: CDR1 SQVTM, CDR2 ANQGSEA. The V segment lost 4 bases and the J segment 4 bases; nucleotides outside the gene matches: 7.

The chain joins TRBV10-3 to TRBJ2-1; TRBD1 might be the D (6 bases). Looked up from germline, CDR1 is ENHRY and CDR2 is SYGVKD. The CDR3 sequence is 15 residues long. V dropped 3 bases and J dropped 6 bases, with 15 bases sitting between them. The CDR3 reads CAISDHWDILNEQFF. Written as DNA, the CDR3 is TGTGCCATCAGTGATCATTGGGACATCCTCAATGAGCAGTTCTTC.

The chain combines TRBV5-6 with TRBJ1-2; tentative D call: TRBD1 (5 bases). From germline, CDR1 is SGHDT and CDR2 YYEEEE. Between the trimmed V and J ends, which lost 1 base and 9 bases, there was a span of 10 bases. This CDR3 region has 12 residues. This CDR3 is CASSLQGTSYTF. The CDR3 DNA reads as TGTGCCAGCAGCTTGCAGGGCACTAGCTACACCTTC.

This clone occurred a few times. The chain joins TRBV11-2 to TRBJ2-3; no definite D call. The V gene's germline CDR1 is SGHAT and CDR2 FQNNGV. V shed 6 bases and J shed 6 bases, with 13 bases lying between them. The CDR3 length is 13 residues. CDR3 protein: CASSFRPPDTQYF. The CDR3 bases are TGTGCCAGCAGTTTCAGGCCACCCGATACGCAGTATTTT.

The sample holds a few counts of this clone. The chain is built from TRBV6-6 and TRBJ2-4; 7 bases agree with TRBD1. The V gene end was trimmed by 5 bases and the J gene end by 8 bases; junction bases not matched to a gene: 6. Germline-derived CDR1 and CDR2 are MNHNY and SVGAGI (reference sequence). The CDR3 is 13 residues long. The CDR3 DNA is TGTGCCAGCAGTGGGGGACAGTGGGACATTCAGTACTTC. It is translated as CASSGGQWDIQYF.

This clone was counted only a few times. The identical CDR3 is also encoded by other nucleotide sequences in the sample. The chain uses TRBV18 and TRBJ1-1; 7 nucleotides line up with TRBD1. The ends lost 3 bases at V and 5 bases at J; junction bases unmatched: 3. The CDR3 has 13 amino acids. The V gene's germline CDR1 is KGHSH and CDR2 LQKENI. CDR3 protein: CASSPSGGTEAFF. CDR3 coding DNA: TGTGCCAGCTCACCGTCAGGGGGAACTGAAGCTTTCTTT.

This rearrangement joins TRBV7-2 to TRBJ1-1, with D maybe TRBD1 (5 bases). V lost 5 bases to trimming and J lost 4 bases, with 17 bases between them. Per the germline V gene, CDR1 is SGHTA and CDR2 is FQGNSA. The CDR3 sequence is 15 residues long. In DNA form, the CDR3 reads TGTGCCAGCAGCCGCGACGTCGGGGGAAGCACTGAAGCTTTCTTT. Translating it yields CASSRDVGGSTEAFF.

The rearrangement uses TRBV6-6 and TRBJ1-1, with D maybe TRBD1 (6 bases). The germline CDR1 and CDR2 sequences are MNHNY and SVGAGI (reference sequence). Trimming removed 8 bases at V and 3 bases at J, with 10 bases between. The length of the CDR3 is 12 residues. The CDR3 DNA sequence: TGTGCCAGCCTAAACAGGGACACTGAAGCTTTCTTT. Its protein is CASLNRDTEAFF.

This clone showed up just a few times. This chain links TRBV7-2 with TRBJ1-5, with a possible D match to TRBD1 (6 bases). The CDR3 loop spans 13 amino acids. Deletions cut 7 bases from V and 7 bases from J, with 14 bases between. Germline V gives CDR1 SGHTA, CDR2 FQGNSA. This chain's CDR3 is CASTPSGTQPQHF. As DNA, the CDR3 is TGTGCCAGCACCCCGTCCGGGACACAGCCCCAGCATTTT.